The clone carrying this TCR beta chain was counted many times. This specimen comes from a study of T cells in Graves' hyperthyroidism and ophthalmopathy. Germline V gives CDR1 MDHEN, CDR2 SYDVKM. The V end lost 7 bases, the J end lost 14 bases, and 24 bases lay between the germline ends. CDR3 length: 15 amino acids. TCR beta CDR3 regions were amplified from RNA transcripts. HTBI primers were employed in a first-round RT-PCR of the TCR CDR3. In TCRdb, the multiplex PCR reads were re-called with MiXCR into one record per CDR3 protein. The data contain a few hundred thousand distinct CDR3 sequences, 14% to 15% of them seen just once; the ten biggest clones take up about 30%.

The chain couples TRBV28 to TRBJ1-6; a possible D gene is TRBD1 (6 bases). Sequencing used blood. This clonotype was sampled from a woman in her thirties with Graves' hyperthyroidism. The CDR3 is CASMIRDTIIRSLHF. CDR3 in DNA: TGTGCCAGCATGATCCGGGACACGATCATTCGATCCCTCCACTTT.